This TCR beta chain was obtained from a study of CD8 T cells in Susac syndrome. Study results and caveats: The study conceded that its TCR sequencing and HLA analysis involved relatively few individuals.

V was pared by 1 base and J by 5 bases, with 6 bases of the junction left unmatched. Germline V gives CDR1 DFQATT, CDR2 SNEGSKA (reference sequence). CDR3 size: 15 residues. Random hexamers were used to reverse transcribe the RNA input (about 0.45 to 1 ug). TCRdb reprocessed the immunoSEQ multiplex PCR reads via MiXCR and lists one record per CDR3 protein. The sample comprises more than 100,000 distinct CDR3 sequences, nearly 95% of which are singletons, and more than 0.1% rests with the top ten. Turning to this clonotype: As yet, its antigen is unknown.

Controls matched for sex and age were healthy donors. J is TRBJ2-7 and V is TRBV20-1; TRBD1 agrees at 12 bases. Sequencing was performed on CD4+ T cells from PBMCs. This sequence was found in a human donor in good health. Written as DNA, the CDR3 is TGCAGTGCTAGAGCCGGGACAGGGGGCTCGAACGAGCAGTACTTC. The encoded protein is CSARAGTGGSNEQYF.